A single T cell receptor (beta chain) is shown here with its context. Antigen specificity is unknown. The sample is drawn from a study of T cells in narcolepsy. Overall study: Donors had narcolepsy type 1 or type 2, or were healthy controls.

Overall study results and limits: HCRT-specific and TRIB2-specific autoreactive clonotypes appeared among same-patient CSF and blood CD4+ clonotypes.

Assay used: immunoSEQ multiplex PCR; TCRdb lists only in-frame clones, some missing. The data hold about 30,000 clones, with about four fifths observed a single time. The germline gives CDR1 SQVTM, CDR2 ANQGSEA. The CDR3 spans 13 residues. V dropped 2 bases and J dropped 3 bases, with 8 bases sitting between them. J is TRBJ1-3 and V is TRBV29-1; TRBD1 is a possible D gene (5 bases). Sequencing was performed on CD45RA- memory CD4+ T cells from PBMCs. The sequence came from a human donor with narcolepsy. The CDR3 loop is CSVERGFGNTIYF. The CDR3 DNA reads TGCAGCGTTGAAAGGGGATTTGGAAACACCATATATTTT.